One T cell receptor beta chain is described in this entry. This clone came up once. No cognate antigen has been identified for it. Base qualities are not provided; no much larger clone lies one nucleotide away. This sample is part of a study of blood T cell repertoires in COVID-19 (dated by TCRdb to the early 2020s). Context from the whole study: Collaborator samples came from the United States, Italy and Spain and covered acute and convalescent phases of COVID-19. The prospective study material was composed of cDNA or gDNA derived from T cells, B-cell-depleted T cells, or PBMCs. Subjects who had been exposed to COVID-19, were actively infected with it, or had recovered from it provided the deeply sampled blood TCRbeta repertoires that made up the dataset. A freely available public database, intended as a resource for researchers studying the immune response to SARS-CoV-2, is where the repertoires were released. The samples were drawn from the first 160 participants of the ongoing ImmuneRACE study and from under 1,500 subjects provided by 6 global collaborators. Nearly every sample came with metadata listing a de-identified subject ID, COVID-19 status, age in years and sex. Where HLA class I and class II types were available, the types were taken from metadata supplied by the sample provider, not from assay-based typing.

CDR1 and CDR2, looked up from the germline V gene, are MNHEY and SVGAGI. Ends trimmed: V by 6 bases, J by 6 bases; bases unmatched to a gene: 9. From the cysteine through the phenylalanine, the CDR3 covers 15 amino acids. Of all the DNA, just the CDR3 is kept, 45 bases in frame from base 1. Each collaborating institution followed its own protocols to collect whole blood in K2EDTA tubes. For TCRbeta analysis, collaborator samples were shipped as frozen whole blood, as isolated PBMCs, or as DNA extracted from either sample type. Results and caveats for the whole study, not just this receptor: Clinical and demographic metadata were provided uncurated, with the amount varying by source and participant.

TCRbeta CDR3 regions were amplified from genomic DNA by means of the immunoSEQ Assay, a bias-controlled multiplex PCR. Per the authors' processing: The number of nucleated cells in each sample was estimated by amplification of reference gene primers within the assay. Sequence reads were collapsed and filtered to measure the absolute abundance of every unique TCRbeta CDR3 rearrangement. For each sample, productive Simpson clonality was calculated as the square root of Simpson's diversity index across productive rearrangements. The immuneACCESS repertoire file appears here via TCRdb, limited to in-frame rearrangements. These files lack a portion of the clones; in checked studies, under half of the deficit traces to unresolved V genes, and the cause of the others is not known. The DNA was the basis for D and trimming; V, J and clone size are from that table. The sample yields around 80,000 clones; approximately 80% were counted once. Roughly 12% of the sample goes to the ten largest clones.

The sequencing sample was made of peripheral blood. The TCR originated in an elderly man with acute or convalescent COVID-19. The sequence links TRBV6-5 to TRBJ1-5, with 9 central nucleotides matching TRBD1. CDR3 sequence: CASSLTGGNSQPQHF. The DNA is TGTGCCAGCAGCCTGACAGGGGGTAACAGTCAGCCCCAGCATTTT.